The 25 T cell receptor beta chains below were found in one sample sequenced in a study of Ad26.COV2.S vaccination and SARS-CoV-2 variants. Generated by immunoSEQ multiplex PCR, the TCRdb table keeps only in-frame clones and is missing some. The top ten hold over 1.3% of the sample, which has about 680,000 clones, roughly 90% seen once. This sample's treatment: 15 to 20 received Ad26.COV2.S at low or high dose, single or two shots; five or six received placebo; per-sample allocation not given. Repertoires come from day 63 after the first vaccine or placebo injection. Specimen: peripheral blood, collected in a trial of Ad26.COV2.S vaccine versus placebo. The origin of the receptors is a person between 18 and 60 years old who received the Ad26.COV2.S COVID-19 vaccine or a placebo.

CDR3 residues: CASSPPGTNTGELFF. The CDR3 DNA is TGTGCCAGCAGTCCCCCAGGGACGAACACCGGGGAGCTGTTTTTT. The V call is TRBV6-5, the J call TRBJ2-2; TRBD1 is a possible D gene (5 bases). Deletions cut 5 bases from V and 0 bases from J, with 10 bases between. CDR3 size: 15 residues. CDR1 MNHEY and CDR2 SVGAGI come from the germline V gene.

This clone was counted many times. The chain couples TRBV19 to TRBJ1-5; possibly TRBD1 for D (6 bases). This CDR3 has 13 amino acids. Germline CDR1 is LNHDA and CDR2 is SQIVND (reference sequence). Trimming took 8 bases from V and 3 from J, leaving 11 bases between them. CDR3 residues: CASATGNNQPQHF. CDR3 nucleotides: TGTGCCAGTGCAACAGGGAACAATCAGCCCCAGCATTTT. Based on the CDR3 plus reference TRBV19 and TRBJ1-5, the full variable domain is DGGITQSPKYLFRKEGQNVTLSCEQNLNHDAMYWYRQDPGQGLRLIYYSQIVNDFQKGDIAEGYSVSREKKESFPLTVTSAQKNPTAFYLCASATGNNQPQHFGDGTRLSIL.

The rearrangement joins TRBV27 to TRBJ2-7; 8 nucleotides align to TRBD2. The CDR3 spans 14 residues. Per the germline V gene, CDR1 is MNHEY and CDR2 is SMNVEV (reference sequence). The ends lost 0 bases at V and 3 bases at J; junction bases unmatched: 1. The CDR3 sequence is CASSLSSGGYEQYF. CDR3 DNA sequence: TGTGCCAGCAGTTTATCCAGCGGGGGCTACGAGCAGTACTTC.

The rearrangement joins TRBV10-1 to TRBJ2-7; the D is unclear. CDR1 is WNHNN, CDR2 SYGVQD, per germline (reference sequence). V lost 8 bases and J lost 2, with 13 bases in between. The CDR3 is 13 residues long. Here the CDR3 reads CASSFGPTYEQYF. In DNA, the CDR3 is TGCGCCAGCTCTTTCGGGCCTACCTACGAGCAGTACTTC.

This chain uses TRBV10-3 with TRBJ1-6, with D perhaps TRBD1 (5 bases). Germline lookup yields CDR1 ENHRY and CDR2 SYGVKD. V gave up 2 bases and J gave up 9 bases, with 14 bases separating them. The CDR3 is 15 residues long. CDR3 protein: CAISEDGQGSSPLHF. The CDR3 DNA reads as TGTGCCATCAGTGAGGATGGACAAGGAAGTTCACCCCTCCACTTT.

The chain uses TRBV5-1 and TRBJ1-6; 7 bases are a match to TRBD1. CDR1 SGHRS and CDR2 YFSETQ come from the germline V gene. The CDR3 is 15 residues long. With 3 bases clipped from V and 9 bases from J, the junction kept 9 bases outside the gene matches. The CDR3 protein is CASSSQTGQGSPLHF. The CDR3, as DNA: TGCGCCAGCAGCTCGCAGACAGGGCAGGGTTCACCCCTCCACTTT.

The CDR3 DNA reads TGTGCCAGCTCGACAGGGAGTGGGGGCGAGCAGTACTTC. Encoded protein: CASSTGSGGEQYF. The chain recombines TRBV18 with TRBJ2-7; TRBD1 aligns across 7 bases. V lost 6 bases to trimming and J lost 6 bases; unmatched junction nucleotides: 8. CDR1 KGHSH and CDR2 LQKENI come from the germline V gene. This CDR3 comprises 13 residues.

J is TRBJ2-2 and V is TRBV6-5; the match to TRBD2 covers 8 bases. This CDR3 region has 14 residues. After removal of 8 bases from V and 9 bases from J, the junction contained 11 bases not matched to a gene. Germline V lookup: CDR1 MNHEY, CDR2 SVGAGI. The CDR3 DNA reads TGTGCCAGCCGGGAGGGGACCGTCATCCGGGAGCTGTTTTTT. Translated: CASREGTVIRELFF.

This clone was detected once. The V call is TRBV24-1, the J call TRBJ2-1; 10 bases agree with TRBD1. The CDR3 is 13 residues long. Germline lookup yields CDR1 KGHDR and CDR2 SFDVKD. V lost 9 bases to trimming and J lost 6 bases; unmatched junction nucleotides: 4. The CDR3 DNA reads TGTGCCACCCAGGACAGGGGGAGCAATGAGCAGTTCTTC. Its translation: CATQDRGSNEQFF.

The V call is TRBV18, the J call TRBJ2-2; a possible D gene is TRBD1 (6 bases). This CDR3 spans 16 amino acids. CDR1 and CDR2 from the germline V gene are KGHSH and LQKENI. With 3 bases removed from V and 2 bases from J, the gap between germline ends came to 13 bases. The DNA for the CDR3 is TGTGCCAGCTCACCCCCAGGGGCCCTAAACACCGGGGAGCTGTTTTTT. Translation: CASSPPGALNTGELFF.

J is TRBJ1-2 and V is TRBV30; 12 positions match TRBD1. The V and J ends lost 8 bases and 6 bases, in that order; junction bases with no gene match: 10. Germline lookup yields CDR1 GTSNPN and CDR2 SVGIG (reference sequence). The CDR3 contains 14 residues. CDR3 sequence (DNA): TGTGCCCACGCCGGGACAGGGGGCGGTCATGGCTACACCTTC. It encodes CAHAGTGGGHGYTF.

The rearrangement uses TRBV7-2 and TRBJ2-2, with D unclear. This CDR3 is 16 amino acids long. Trimming took 0 bases from V and 4 from J, leaving 12 bases between them. The germline V gene encodes CDR1 SGHTA and CDR2 FQGNSA. The CDR3 nucleotides are TGTGCCAGCAGCTTAGCGCAAGTAGTTATCACCGGGGAGCTGTTTTTT. Translating gives CASSLAQVVITGELFF.

The CDR3 here is CASSRDSPNTEAFF. In DNA form, the CDR3 reads TGTGCCAGCAGTCGGGACAGTCCGAACACTGAAGCTTTCTTT. The J gene is TRBJ1-1, the V gene TRBV2; the match to TRBD1 covers 7 bases. The CDR3 covers 14 residues. CDR1 SNHLY and CDR2 FYNNEI come from the germline V gene. The J segment lost 1 base and the V segment lost 5 bases, leaving 4 bases of the junction unmatched.

The chain is built from TRBV6-5 and TRBJ1-4; D is perhaps TRBD1 (5 bases). Germline V lookup: CDR1 MNHEY, CDR2 SVGAGI. The CDR3 runs to 13 residues. Trimming took off 5 bases at V and 7 bases at J, with 11 bases between the two ends. The CDR3 nucleotides read TGTGCCAGCAGTCCCCGGGGGAGTGAAAAACTGTTTTTT. Its translation: CASSPRGSEKLFF.

The V call is TRBV30, the J call TRBJ1-1; 7 bases are shared with TRBD1. Germline V gene sequence: CDR1 GTSNPN, CDR2 SVGIG (reference sequence). V dropped 5 bases and J dropped 4; count of bases not matched to a gene: 10. The CDR3 runs to 14 residues. For the CDR3, the DNA is TGTGCCTGGGGGCGACAGGGAAGGTCCACTGAAGCTTTCTTT. This sequence encodes CAWGRQGRSTEAFF.

The rearrangement links TRBV7-2 to TRBJ2-7; 10 bases are a match to TRBD2. In germline, CDR1 is SGHTA, CDR2 FQGNSA. With 7 bases clipped from V and 5 bases from J, the junction kept 11 bases outside the gene matches. There are 15 residues in the CDR3. This CDR3 reads CASTRLGLADNEQYF. Written as DNA, the CDR3 is TGTGCCAGCACCCGCCTAGGACTAGCGGACAACGAGCAGTACTTC.

The rearrangement uses TRBV7-8 and TRBJ1-5; no firm D call. The CDR3 is made up of 14 amino acids. V shed 5 bases and J shed 4 bases, with 12 bases lying between them. CDR1 is SGHVS, CDR2 FQNEAQ, per germline. DNA for the CDR3: TGTGCCAGCAGCGCTGGAGGCTATAATCAGCCCCAGCATTTT. It specifies CASSAGGYNQPQHF.

This chain links TRBV11-2 with TRBJ2-3; possibly TRBD1 or TRBD2 for D (5 bases each). V lost 4 bases, J lost 9 bases, and 14 bases lay in between. The germline V gene has CDR1 SGHAT and CDR2 FQNNGV. CDR3 length equals 13 residues. CDR3 sequence (DNA): TGTGCCAGCAGCTCACTTAGGGACGGAACGCAGTATTTT. Encoded protein: CASSSLRDGTQYF.

The gene calls are TRBV2 and TRBJ1-1; D is uncertain. The CDR3 is made up of 13 amino acids. Germline CDR1 SNHLY, CDR2 FYNNEI. V gave up 7 bases and J gave up 6 bases, with 15 bases separating them. CDR3 DNA: TGTGCCAGCAACTGGGTCAGGTCCGCTGAAGCTTTCTTT. This sequence encodes CASNWVRSAEAFF.

This chain uses TRBV7-8 with TRBJ2-3; D uncertain. The CDR3 sequence is 13 residues long. Germline V gene data show CDR1 as SGHVS and CDR2 as FQNEAQ. Deletions cut 5 bases from V and 3 bases from J, with 9 bases between. The DNA for the CDR3 is TGTGCCAGCAGCCTCCTCCGGACAGATACGCAGTATTTT. It translates to CASSLLRTDTQYF.

The V and J genes are TRBV3-1 (or the pseudogene TRBV3-2) and TRBJ1-2; 9 bases are shared with TRBD1. Germline trimming cut 0 bases from V and 3 bases from J; bases unmatched to any gene: 2. Looked up from germline, CDR1 is LGHDT and CDR2 is YNNKEL (reference sequence). The CDR3 totals 15 residues. The CDR3 reads CASSQDRTGDYGYTF. CDR3 sequence (DNA): TGTGCCAGCAGCCAAGATCGGACAGGGGACTATGGCTACACCTTC.

The chain combines TRBV11-2 with TRBJ2-1; D unclear. V dropped 2 bases and J dropped 5 bases, with 10 bases sitting between them. The CDR3 is 14 residues long. Per the germline V gene, CDR1 is SGHAT and CDR2 is FQNNGV. CDR3 in DNA: TGTGCCAGCAGCTTATTGGCGGATAACAATGAGCAGTTCTTC. Residues: CASSLLADNNEQFF.

The J gene is TRBJ2-7, the V gene TRBV7-6; 9 positions agree with TRBD1. The CDR3 has 14 residues. V gave up 1 base and J gave up 7 bases; unmatched junction bases: 5. Germline V gives CDR1 SGHVS, CDR2 FNYEAQ. CDR3: CASSLGGQGREQYF. DNA for the CDR3: TGTGCCAGCAGCTTAGGGGGACAGGGTCGGGAGCAGTACTTC.

This rearrangement joins TRBV7-2 to TRBJ2-1; D perhaps matches TRBD1 (6 bases). Per the germline V gene, CDR1 is SGHTA and CDR2 is FQGNSA. The CDR3 spans 14 residues. The V end lost 5 bases, the J end lost 0 bases, and 8 bases lay between the germline ends. The CDR3 region is CASSQGGSYNEQFF. The CDR3 coding sequence is TGTGCCAGCAGCCAAGGGGGCTCCTACAATGAGCAGTTCTTC.

The chain combines TRBV30 with TRBJ1-1; a possible D gene is TRBD1 (5 bases). The CDR3 is made up of 11 amino acids. Trimming shortened V by 1 base and J by 9 bases, and 9 bases separated the two germline ends. CDR1 is GTSNPN and CDR2 is SVGIG in the germline V gene (reference sequence). CDR3 loop: CAWSGGVQAFF. For the CDR3, the DNA is TGTGCCTGGAGTGGGGGGGTTCAAGCTTTCTTT.